The T cell receptor beta chain under discussion was sequenced for a study of blood T cell repertoires in COVID-19. Germline assignment: CDR1 SEHNR and CDR2 FQNEAQ (reference sequence). The CDR3 length is 13 residues. Trimming pared 2 bases from V and 2 bases from J, leaving 3 bases between. Original data processing: Researchers report that nucleated cell counts were estimated from reference gene primer amplification. Only in-frame clones appear in the TCRdb table, and some are missing; sequencing was by immunoSEQ multiplex PCR. V and J calls and clone size are given by that table; D and trimming were obtained from the DNA. The sample lists 180,000 or so clones; roughly 76% were seen once. Ten or more counts support this clone.

The source of this sequence is a middle-aged woman with COVID-19, enrolled during active disease. The material sequenced was peripheral blood. This chain joins TRBV7-9 and TRBJ2-2; D not certain. CDR3 loop: CASSLTNTGELFF. CDR3 DNA: TGTGCCAGCAGCTTAACTAACACCGGGGAGCTGTTTTTT.